Listed here are 22 T cell receptor beta chains from one sample, sequenced in a study of molecular identifiers for immune sequencing clone quantification. MiXCR was run by TCRdb on the PCR reads, yielding one entry per CDR3 protein. The sample carries fewer than 100,000 distinct CDR3 sequences, about 21% recorded once. Sequencing was done on a sample of naive CD8+ T cells from blood, with Jurkat cell RNA spiked in. As to subset: FACS-sorted CD8+CD4-CCR7+CD45RA+ naive T cells. The source is a human donor in good health. Some libraries in this study had Jurkat cell RNA spiked in.

Of note for this clonotype: A much more abundant neighbour one base away suggests this may be a read error. The gene calls are TRBV4-2 and TRBJ2-2, with 12 bases fitting TRBD2. V shed 3 bases, J shed 9 bases, and the junction held 8 bases outside the gene matches. The germline V gene encodes CDR1 LGHNA and CDR2 YNFKEQ. The CDR3 consists of 16 residues. CDR3 region: CASSQGRTSGIRELFF. The DNA of the CDR3 is TGTGCCAGCAGCCAGGGCAGGACTAGCGGGATCAGGGAGCTGTTTTTT.

Ten or more counts support this clonotype. V is TRBV12-3 or TRBV12-4 and J is TRBJ2-2; no firm D call. V dropped 7 bases and J dropped 11 bases, with 8 bases sitting between them. There are 10 residues in the CDR3. This chain's CDR3 is CASKGQELFF. The CDR3 nucleotides read TGTGCCAGCAAGGGCCAAGAGCTGTTTTTT.

This clonotype has more than one count but fewer than ten. This chain joins TRBV11-2 and TRBJ2-1, with TRBD2 matching over 11 bases. This CDR3 is 18 amino acids long. The V segment lost 0 bases and the J segment 2 bases; nucleotides outside the gene matches: 6. Germline V gene lookup returns CDR1 SGHAT and CDR2 FQNNGV. CDR3 sequence (DNA): TGTGCCAGCAGCTTAGATCTCCTAGCGGGAGGACCCTACAATGAGCAGTTCTTC. Translated: CASSLDLLAGGPYNEQFF.

There are a few counts of this clonotype. V gene TRBV7-6 combines with J gene TRBJ2-5, with 9 bases fitting TRBD2. The CDR3 covers 15 residues. Trimming cost V 3 bases and J 4 bases; bases outside gene matches: 6. The germline V gene has CDR1 SGHVS and CDR2 FNYEAQ. CDR3 sequence: CASSLTSGVIETQYF. In nucleotides, the CDR3 is TGTGCCAGCAGCTTGACTAGCGGAGTAATAGAGACCCAGTACTTC.

The V gene is TRBV28, the J gene TRBJ2-7, with 8 bases lining up with TRBD2. The CDR3 length is 18 residues. From germline, CDR1 is MDHEN and CDR2 SYDVKM. Trimming at V came to 7 bases and at J to 2 bases, leaving 19 bases not matched to a gene. CDR3 nucleotide sequence: TGTGCCAGCATTAGTATCTGGAGCGGGAGAAGGGAGACCTACGAGCAGTACTTC. Its protein is CASISIWSGRRETYEQYF.

This clonotype was detected only a few times. This chain joins TRBV3-1 and TRBJ2-7, with D perhaps matching TRBD1 or TRBD2 (5 bases each). This CDR3 has 18 amino acids. The germline gives CDR1 LGHDT, CDR2 YNNKEL (reference sequence). Trimming took off 1 base at V and 1 base at J, with 20 bases between the two ends. The DNA of the CDR3 is TGTGCCAGCAGCCAAGGGGCATCGGACCCTGAGGGGTCCTACGAGCAGTACTTC. Its protein product is CASSQGASDPEGSYEQYF.

Details on this clonotype: A junction end diverges from the germline sequence, so it may reflect a read error. The chain carries TRBV6-2 or TRBV6-3 and TRBJ1-2, with D hard to call. The CDR3 has 13 amino acids. Germline CDR1 and CDR2: MNHEY and SVGEGT. The CDR3 DNA sequence: TGTGCCAGCAGTCCAATTCTAATATATGGCCACACCTTC. Its protein product is CASSPILIYGHTF.

The chain has TRBV20-1 and TRBJ1-3; no firm D call. The V and J ends lost 3 bases and 0 bases respectively, with 12 bases between them. Germline V gives CDR1 DFQATT, CDR2 SNEGSKA (reference sequence). The CDR3 is 15 amino acids. The CDR3 protein is CSASGRPNSGNTIYF. The CDR3 nucleotides are TGCAGTGCTAGCGGCAGGCCCAACTCTGGAAACACCATATATTTT.

A word on this clonotype: Given a much more abundant clone one base away, this may be a read error. The chain has TRBV20-1 and TRBJ1-5; TRBD1 agrees at 9 bases. The CDR3 has 15 residues. Germline V gene data show CDR1 as DFQATT and CDR2 as SNEGSKA (reference sequence). The CDR3 DNA follows: TGCAGTGCCAGGACAGGGGCGAATAGCAATCGGCCCCAGCATTTT. The encoded protein is CSARTGANSNRPQHF.

The CDR3 sequence is CSVMTGGNQETQYF. Written as DNA, the CDR3 is TGCAGCGTTATGACGGGGGGGAACCAAGAGACCCAGTACTTC. The chain uses TRBV29-1 and TRBJ2-5; 8 bases line up with TRBD2. Germline CDR1 is SQVTM and CDR2 is ANQGSEA. The V and J ends lost 5 bases and 0 bases, in that order; junction bases with no gene match: 5. CDR3 length equals 14 residues. Together with reference TRBV29-1 and TRBJ2-5, the CDR3 gives the full variable domain: SAVISQKPSRDICQRGTSLTIQCQVDSQVTMMFWYRQQPGQSLTLIATANQGSEATYESGFVIDKFPISRPNLTFSTLTVSNMSPEDSSIYLCSVMTGGNQETQYFGPGTRLLVL.

This clonotype was counted a few times. One end of the junction is discordant with germline, which a read error may explain. V gene TRBV12-3 or TRBV12-4 combines with J gene TRBJ2-2, with D perhaps matching TRBD2 (5 bases). There are 14 residues in the CDR3. DNA of the CDR3: TGTGCCAGCGGATCGGCCGCGAGGACCGGGGAGCTGCTTTTT. Protein product: CASGSAARTGELLF.

This clonotype was counted between two and nine times. The chain uses TRBV30 and TRBJ1-6, with D perhaps matching TRBD1 (6 bases). The CDR3 consists of 14 residues. V was cut by 4 bases and J by 9 bases, with 16 bases left in between. Germline V gene data show CDR1 as GTSNPN and CDR2 as SVGIG (reference sequence). DNA of the CDR3: TGTGCCTGGAATTCGGGGGCCGGCGGTTCACCCCTCCACTTT. It translates to CAWNSGAGGSPLHF.

This clonotype was seen repeatedly, ten times or more. V is TRBV5-1 and J is TRBJ2-7; TRBD2 matches 12 bases. The CDR3 runs 15 residues. V lost 4 bases to trimming and J lost 2 bases; unmatched junction nucleotides: 4. The germline CDR1 and CDR2 sequences are SGHRS and YFSETQ. CDR3 nucleotide sequence: TGCGCCAGCAGCCCTAGCGGGGGGGGCCCCTACGAGCAGTACTTC. This sequence encodes CASSPSGGGPYEQYF.

In this sample, this clonotype turned up many times. The V gene is TRBV2, the J gene TRBJ2-4; possibly TRBD1 or TRBD2 for D (5 bases each). Trimming removed 1 base at V and 6 bases at J, with 13 bases between. Germline CDR1 is SNHLY and CDR2 is FYNNEI. CDR3 length: 15 residues. The CDR3 DNA sequence: TGTGCCAGCAGTGAAGTGGGGGATCTTGGAAACATTCAGTACTTC. This sequence encodes CASSEVGDLGNIQYF.

The chain is built from TRBV20-1 and TRBJ2-2; TRBD1 matches 7 bases. Looked up from germline, CDR1 is DFQATT and CDR2 is SNEGSKA (reference sequence). The CDR3 is 14 amino acids. The junction had 5 bases not matched to a gene; V was cut back by 6 bases and J by 1 base. In DNA form, the CDR3 reads TGCAGTGCCGATGGACAGGAGAACACCGGGGAGCTGTTTTTT. This codes for CSADGQENTGELFF.

Details on this clonotype: A much larger clone sits a single nucleotide away, making a read error possible. CDR3 sequence: CATGDHPTDANTGELFF. The CDR3 DNA reads TGTGCCACCGGTGACCACCCGACAGACGCGAACACCGGGGAGCTGTTTTTT. The rearrangement links TRBV24-1 to TRBJ2-2, with D possibly matching TRBD1 (5 bases). Per germline, CDR1 KGHDR and CDR2 SFDVKD. This CDR3 has 17 amino acids.

The chain uses TRBV11-2 and TRBJ2-7, with a weak D call TRBD2 (6 bases). CDR1 is SGHAT, CDR2 FQNNGV, per germline. The V end was cut by 4 bases, the J end by 4 bases, with 11 bases between. The CDR3 has 13 amino acids. The CDR3 DNA is TGTGCCAGCAGCTCATCCCGGGGGTACGAGCAGTACTTC. Translation: CASSSSRGYEQYF.

Concerning this clonotype: It may be a read error: a sequence one base away is much more abundant. This CDR3 is missing its conserved last phenylalanine or tryptophan, likely due to a read error. The rearrangement joins TRBV7-9 to TRBJ2-2; possibly TRBD1 for D (5 bases). The CDR3 sequence is 16 residues long. V lost 3 bases and J lost 6, with 17 bases in between. Germline V gives CDR1 SEHNR, CDR2 FQNEAQ (reference sequence). CDR3 loop: CASSFPPTGSAGELFC. The DNA for the CDR3 is TGTGCCAGCAGCTTCCCCCCTACAGGCTCGGCCGGGGAGCTGTTTTGT.

This clonotype was seen at least ten times. CDR3 sequence: CASSLVAPWLNTGELFF. The CDR3, as DNA: TGTGCCAGCAGCTTAGTGGCTCCCTGGCTGAACACCGGGGAGCTGTTTTTT. The genes are TRBV7-9 and TRBJ2-2; unclear D gene. CDR3 size: 17 residues. The V and J ends lost 1 base and 1 base respectively, with 13 bases between them. CDR1 is SEHNR and CDR2 is FQNEAQ in the germline V gene (reference sequence).

This clonotype was seen a handful of times. The J gene is TRBJ2-3, the V gene TRBV5-3; 9 nucleotides agree with TRBD1. TRBV5-3 is known as an ORF, though its function is uncertain. CDR3 length equals 16 residues. Trimming took 8 bases from V and 2 from J; bases not matched to a gene: 12. CDR3 residues: CASSWGQGIPTDTQYF. The CDR3 DNA reads TGTGCCAGCAGTTGGGGACAGGGAATACCCACAGATACGCAGTATTTT.

A word on this clonotype: Just one base apart from a much larger clone, this may be a read error. This chain links TRBV7-9 with TRBJ1-4; D ambiguous. Between the trimmed V and J ends, which lost 5 bases and 0 bases, there was a span of 10 bases. The CDR3 runs 15 residues. CDR1 and CDR2 (germline): SEHNR, FQNEAQ (reference sequence). The CDR3 coding sequence is TGTGCCAGCAGCCCGCCGCGTACAACTAATGAAAAACTGTTTTTT. Amino acids: CASSPPRTTNEKLFF.

The table lists this clonotype with many counts. The genes are TRBV20-1 and TRBJ1-5, with D possibly TRBD1 on 5 matching bases. Germline loops: CDR1 DFQATT, CDR2 SNEGSKA (reference sequence). The CDR3 extends over 16 amino acids. V lost 6 bases and J 3 bases, leaving 21 bases between the germline ends. CDR3 DNA sequence: TGCAGTGCGGAAACAGGACTAGAAAACCCCAATCAGCCCCAGCATTTT. This encodes CSAETGLENPNQPQHF.